These 19 T cell receptor beta chains originate from one sample sequenced in a study of T cells in Graves' hyperthyroidism and ophthalmopathy. RNA transcripts yielded amplified TCR beta CDR3 regions. In the first-round RT-PCR of the TCR CDR3, the HTBI primer set was used. TCRdb re-called the multiplex PCR reads with MiXCR, one entry per CDR3 protein. The sample includes about 840,000 distinct CDR3 sequences, 38% seen only once; the top ten take 7.5% to 9.5%. Sequencing input: blood. These receptors were collected from a man in his late teens or twenties with Graves' hyperthyroidism.

The V and J genes are TRBV12-3 or TRBV12-4 and TRBJ1-6, with D unresolved. The V gene lost 5 bases and the J gene lost 3 bases, with 11 bases spanning the gap. The CDR3 totals 15 residues. The DNA for the CDR3 is TGTGCCAGCAGTCTAGGGCCTTTCTATAATTCACCCCTCCACTTT. Its translation is CASSLGPFYNSPLHF.

This clonotype has only a few counts. The CDR3 coding sequence is TGCAGTGCTAGAATCGGGACAGGGAATCAGCCCCAGCATTTT. This encodes CSARIGTGNQPQHF. This chain joins TRBV20-1 and TRBJ1-5, with 9 nucleotides matching TRBD1. This CDR3 has 14 amino acids. After removal of 2 bases from V and 4 bases from J, the junction contained 3 bases not matched to a gene. Germline V lookup: CDR1 DFQATT, CDR2 SNEGSKA (reference sequence).

This clonotype was seen many times. The V gene is TRBV29-1, the J gene TRBJ2-5; 7 bases agree with TRBD2. The CDR3 covers 14 residues. J gave up 4 bases and V 5 bases, and 10 bases lay outside the gene matches. Germline lookup yields CDR1 SQVTM and CDR2 ANQGSEA. This chain's CDR3 is CSVRVGGSSETQYF. The CDR3 nucleotides read TGCAGCGTTCGTGTGGGGGGGAGTTCAGAGACCCAGTACTTC.

This clonotype occurred many times. The V and J genes are TRBV7-9 and TRBJ2-7, with D tentatively TRBD1 (5 bases). Germline CDR1 and CDR2: SEHNR and FQNEAQ (reference sequence). The CDR3 length is 13 residues. The V gene lost 4 bases and the J gene lost 3 bases, with 10 bases spanning the gap. In DNA form, the CDR3 reads TGTGCCAGCAGCTATAGGGGATTCTACGAGCAGTACTTC. It yields the protein CASSYRGFYEQYF.

This clonotype came up a few times. One junction end disagrees with the germline gene, perhaps due to a read error. The CDR3 bases are TGTGCCAGCAGCTTGGTACTAGCGGGGGCTACCTACGAGCAGTACTTC. Translated: CASSLVLAGATYEQYF. The chain is built from TRBV5-1 and TRBJ2-7; 11 nucleotides match TRBD2. This CDR3 spans 16 amino acids. Per the germline V gene, CDR1 is SGHRS and CDR2 is YFSETQ.

The V call is TRBV19, the J call TRBJ1-5; no clear D gene. The V and J ends lost 8 bases and 4 bases respectively, with 15 bases between them. CDR3 length: 14 amino acids. Per the germline V gene, CDR1 is LNHDA and CDR2 is SQIVND (reference sequence). The CDR3 spells CASDDGSINQPQHF. CDR3 DNA: TGTGCCAGTGACGACGGAAGCATTAATCAGCCCCAGCATTTT.

The chain combines TRBV5-6 with TRBJ1-2, with D perhaps TRBD1 (6 bases). The V end was cut by 3 bases, the J end by 4 bases, with 13 bases between. Germline V gives CDR1 SGHDT, CDR2 YYEEEE. The CDR3 extends over 14 amino acids. CDR3 residues: CASSSTGLGYGYTF. CDR3 nucleotides: TGTGCCAGCAGCTCCACAGGGCTCGGCTATGGCTACACCTTC.

V usage is TRBV4-2 and J usage is TRBJ2-7; unclear D gene. V was pared by 4 bases and J by 3 bases, with 13 bases between. Germline CDR1 and CDR2: LGHNA and YNFKEQ. This CDR3 has 14 residues. DNA for the CDR3: TGTGCCAGCAGCCTGTATTCATCGGTCTACGAGCAGTACTTC. Translating it yields CASSLYSSVYEQYF.

This clonotype was counted at least ten times. The DNA is omitted, as the CDR3 cannot be located on it reliably, and the CDR3 follows TCRdb's listing. The chain is built from TRBV29-1 and TRBJ1-1; the D segment call TRBD1 is taken from the table without a DNA check. The CDR3 is 11 amino acids long, termini counted. Germline V gene lookup returns CDR1 SQVTM and CDR2 ANQGSEA. This chain's CDR3 is CSVGTGTASFF.

This clonotype has ten or more counts. This sequence joins TRBV12-3 or TRBV12-4 and TRBJ1-5, with D possibly being TRBD1 (5 bases). V lost 5 bases, J lost 5 bases, and 13 bases lay in between. The CDR3 is made up of 14 amino acids. The CDR3 is CASSRQGRDQPQHF. CDR3 sequence (DNA): TGTGCCAGCAGTCGTCAGGGAAGGGATCAGCCCCAGCATTTT.

This clonotype occurred many times. The chain combines TRBV7-9 with TRBJ2-5; D may match TRBD1 or TRBD2 (5 bases each). CDR1 is SEHNR and CDR2 is FQNEAQ in the germline V gene (reference sequence). Trimming shortened V by 5 bases and J by 6 bases, and 10 bases separated the two germline ends. This CDR3 is 12 amino acids long. The CDR3 sequence is CASSGGGQTQYF. The CDR3 DNA reads TGTGCCAGCAGCGGGGGTGGACAGACCCAGTACTTC.

In its sample, this clonotype was seen many times. The V gene is TRBV10-3, the J gene TRBJ2-6; possibly TRBD1 for D (5 bases). Trimming took 2 bases from V and 4 from J, leaving 12 bases between them. CDR3 size: 16 residues. From germline, CDR1 is ENHRY and CDR2 SYGVKD. This CDR3 reads CAISEGAAVGANVLTF. In DNA, the CDR3 is TGTGCCATCAGTGAGGGGGCAGCTGTCGGGGCCAACGTCCTGACTTTC.

This clonotype was counted ten times or more. The CDR3 DNA sequence: TGCAGTGCTAGAGGGGGACAGCCTCAAGAGACCCAGTACTTC. Translation: CSARGGQPQETQYF. The V call is TRBV20-1, the J call TRBJ2-5, with 7 nucleotides matching TRBD1. From germline, CDR1 is DFQATT and CDR2 SNEGSKA (reference sequence). The CDR3 extends over 14 amino acids. The junction had 4 bases not matched to a gene; V was cut back by 1 base and J by 2 bases.

In this sample, this clonotype turned up a few times. DNA for the CDR3: TGTGCCAGCAGCCGACAGGGAGATGAAAAACTGTTTTTT. Amino acid sequence: CASSRQGDEKLFF. The chain employs TRBV5-6 and TRBJ1-4; TRBD1 matches 7 bases. Per germline, CDR1 SGHDT and CDR2 YYEEEE. The CDR3 is 13 amino acids. The V gene end was trimmed by 4 bases and the J gene end by 6 bases; junction bases not matched to a gene: 3.

This clonotype was counted many times. V usage is TRBV7-9 and J usage is TRBJ1-1; D is perhaps TRBD1 (6 bases). This CDR3 comprises 14 residues. Germline CDR1 reads SEHNR; CDR2 reads FQNEAQ (reference sequence). V was trimmed by 1 base and J by 4 bases, leaving 10 bases between them. CDR3 in amino acids: CASSLDGGRTEAFF. The CDR3 DNA follows: TGTGCCAGCAGCTTAGATGGGGGGCGCACTGAAGCTTTCTTT.

The chain has TRBV7-6 and TRBJ2-6; 8 bases are shared with TRBD1. The V and J ends lost 5 bases and 2 bases, in that order; junction bases with no gene match: 11. Germline loops: CDR1 SGHVS, CDR2 FNYEAQ. This CDR3 is 18 amino acids long. CDR3 sequence reads: CASSAGAGGRPGANVLTF. The CDR3 coding sequence is TGTGCCAGCAGCGCAGGTGCAGGGGGCCGGCCTGGGGCCAACGTCCTGACTTTC. The full variable domain, completed using reference TRBV7-6 and TRBJ2-6, is GAGVSQSPRYKVTKRGQDVALRCDPISGHVSLYWYRQALGQGPEFLTYFNYEAQQDKSGLPNDRFSAERPEGSISTLTIQRTEQRDSAMYRCASSAGAGGRPGANVLTFGAGSRLTVL.

The chain links TRBV20-1 to TRBJ2-6; the D is unclear. Germline assignment: CDR1 DFQATT and CDR2 SNEGSKA (reference sequence). The CDR3 extends over 18 amino acids. Trimming took off 0 bases at V and 0 bases at J, with 15 bases between the two ends. For the CDR3, the DNA is TGCAGTGCTAGAGATCCCGCGCCACCCTCCTCTGGGGCCAACGTCCTGACTTTC. Translating it yields CSARDPAPPSSGANVLTF.

The V gene is TRBV7-9, the J gene TRBJ1-2; TRBD1 aligns across 7 bases. Germline V CDR1 and CDR2: SEHNR, FQNEAQ (reference sequence). The CDR3 covers 16 residues. Trimming cost V 1 base and J 12 bases; bases outside gene matches: 17. CDR3 amino acids: CASSLVPGQRQFANTF. In DNA form, the CDR3 reads TGTGCCAGCAGCTTAGTCCCGGGACAGAGACAGTTCGCGAACACCTTC.

This clonotype was recorded many times. This sequence joins TRBV20-1 and TRBJ1-2; 9 nucleotides agree with TRBD1. The length of the CDR3 is 14 residues. Germline V lookup: CDR1 DFQATT, CDR2 SNEGSKA (reference sequence). The junction had 4 bases not matched to a gene; V was cut back by 1 base and J by 4 bases. CDR3 sequence reads: CSARGTGEFYGYTF. The CDR3 DNA reads TGCAGTGCTAGAGGGACAGGGGAATTCTATGGCTACACCTTC.